This TCR beta chain derives from a study of shared clonotypes between healthy human individuals. Study as a whole: Participating donors consisted of two women and a few men aged 18 to 49.

In regard to this clone: Its antigen remains unidentified.

V dropped 5 bases and J dropped 1 base, with 16 bases sitting between them. There are 16 residues in the CDR3. In germline, CDR1 is SGHAT, CDR2 FQNNGV. Using immunoSEQ multiplex PCR, the repertoire was profiled, and TCRdb retains in-frame clones only, with some absent. The repertoire includes under 600,000 clones, approximately 97% of them detected once, and 0.045% to 0.07% sits in the top ten. Overall study results and limits: The genetic and exposure-history diversity represented was limited by few donors. Clonotype sharing among donors likely depends on sequencing depth.

The receptor's source is a woman younger than 45 in good health. The sequenced sample consisted of naive CD4+ T cells sorted from blood. As to subset: CD45RA+ positively selected. This rearrangement joins TRBV11-2 to TRBJ2-3; tentatively, D is TRBD2 (5 bases). CDR3 coding DNA: TGTGCCAGCAGCCCCCCAACCGGGATGCGCACAGATACGCAGTATTTT. Protein sequence: CASSPPTGMRTDTQYF.